The clone carrying this TCR beta chain was detected ten times or more. The antigen remains unidentified. This record comes from a study of T cells in Graves' hyperthyroidism and ophthalmopathy. Findings and caveats of the study: Most clonotypes expanded in the thyroid (above 0.001) were also present in blood.

Researchers took RNA transcripts and amplified the TCR beta CDR3 regions from them. Carried out on the TCR CDR3, a first-round RT-PCR used the HTBI primer set. Each CDR3 protein gets one entry after TCRdb re-called the multiplex PCR reads with MiXCR. The sample contains around 600,000 distinct CDR3 sequences, about 14% of which appear only once. The CDR3 is made up of 14 amino acids. V lost 4 bases and J lost 7, with 16 bases in between. CDR1 and CDR2 from the germline V gene are SEHNR and FQNEAQ (reference sequence). Sequenced: blood. This rearrangement joins TRBV7-9 to TRBJ2-5; D call uncertain. The TCR originated in a woman aged 45-59 years with Graves' ophthalmopathy. This chain's CDR3 is CASSSAGHWGTQYF. The CDR3 bases are TGTGCCAGCAGCTCCGCCGGCCACTGGGGGACCCAGTACTTC.